This T cell receptor (beta chain) originates from a study of cytomegalovirus exposure and HLA in healthy donors. Regarding the study as a whole: When a later analysis compared HLA-associated TCR beta chains with equally common others, the HLA-associated chains turned out to be more clonally expanded and to have lower generation probabilities.

The CDR3 is 19 amino acids. Germline CDR1 MGHRA, CDR2 YSYEKL. J lost 1 base, V lost 0 bases, and 10 bases had no gene match. Turning to this clone: Its antigen is as yet unknown.

60 Vbeta and 13 Jbeta primers were used in PCR. Sequencing used immunoSEQ multiplex PCR; TCRdb keeps in-frame clones, though not all of them. The sample shows 170,000 or so clones, roughly 80% of them seen only once. The sequence derives from a boy between 2 and 10 years old in good health and CMV-seronegative. The sequencing input was PBMCs. The chain recombines TRBV4-1 with TRBJ2-3; TRBD2 matches 10 bases. The CDR3 DNA reads as TGCGCCAGCAGCCAAGATCCGGCAGGGCTAGCGGGAGGCACAGATACGCAGTATTTT. Translating gives CASSQDPAGLAGGTDTQYF.